The clone carrying this T cell receptor (beta chain) was observed many times. The antigen is undetermined. The TCR beta CDR3 regions underwent amplification using RNA transcripts as the source. HTBI primers were the set used in a first-round RT-PCR of the TCR CDR3. In TCRdb, the multiplex PCR reads were re-called with MiXCR into one record per CDR3 protein. The sample has hundreds of thousands of distinct CDR3 sequences; about a sixth are singletons. V dropped 4 bases and J dropped 2 bases, with 8 bases sitting between them. Germline values: CDR1 LGHDT, CDR2 YNNKEL (reference sequence). This CDR3 comprises 13 residues. In the ophthalmopathy cohort, Clinical Activity Score was at least 3, NOSPECS grade at least 4, and duration under 3 months. The entry originates in a study of T cells in Graves' hyperthyroidism and ophthalmopathy. Overall study findings and caveats: Expanded thyroid clonotypes (above 0.001) were mostly also found in blood.

The chain couples TRBV3-1 to TRBJ1-2; D is perhaps TRBD1 (5 bases). Sequences were obtained from blood. The receptor comes from a woman aged 40 to 49 with Graves' ophthalmopathy. CDR3 sequence (DNA): TGTGCCAGCAGCCTCAGGGAAAACTATGGCTACACCTTC. Its translation is CASSLRENYGYTF.